The T cell receptor (beta chain) described here comes from a study of blood T cell repertoires in COVID-19. Germline V gene data show CDR1 as SEHNR and CDR2 as FQNEAQ (reference sequence). After removal of 2 bases from V and 4 bases from J, the junction contained 5 bases not matched to a gene. This CDR3 is built from 15 residues. Measured with immunoSEQ multiplex PCR; TCRdb has only the in-frame clones, and not every one. The data show more than 200,000 clones, with roughly nine tenths seen just once and roughly 2% held by the top ten. The specimen was peripheral blood. The chain is built from TRBV7-9 and TRBJ2-7; 10 bases line up with TRBD2. The TCR comes from a woman between 50 and 59 years old with acute or convalescent COVID-19. The CDR3 bases are TGTGCCAGCAGCTTACTTTCTAGCGGGAGTTACGAGCAGTACTTC. It specifies CASSLLSSGSYEQYF.